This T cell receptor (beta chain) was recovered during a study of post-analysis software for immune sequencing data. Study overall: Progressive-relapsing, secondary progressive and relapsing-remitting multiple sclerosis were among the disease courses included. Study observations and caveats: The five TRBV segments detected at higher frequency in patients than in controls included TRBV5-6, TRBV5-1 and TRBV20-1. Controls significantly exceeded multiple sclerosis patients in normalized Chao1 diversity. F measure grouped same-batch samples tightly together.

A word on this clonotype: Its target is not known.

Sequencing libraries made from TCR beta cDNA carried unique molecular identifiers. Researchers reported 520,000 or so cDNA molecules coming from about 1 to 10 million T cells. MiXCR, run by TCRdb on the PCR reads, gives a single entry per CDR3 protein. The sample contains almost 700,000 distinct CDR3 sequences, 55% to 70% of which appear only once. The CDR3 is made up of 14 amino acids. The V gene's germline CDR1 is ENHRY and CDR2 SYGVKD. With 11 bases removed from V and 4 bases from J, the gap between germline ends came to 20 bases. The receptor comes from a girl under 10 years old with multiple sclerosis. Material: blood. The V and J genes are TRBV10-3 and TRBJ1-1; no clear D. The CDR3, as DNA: TGTGCCGCCACCGGACTAGCGGGAAGCACTGAAGCTTTCTTT. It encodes CAATGLAGSTEAFF.